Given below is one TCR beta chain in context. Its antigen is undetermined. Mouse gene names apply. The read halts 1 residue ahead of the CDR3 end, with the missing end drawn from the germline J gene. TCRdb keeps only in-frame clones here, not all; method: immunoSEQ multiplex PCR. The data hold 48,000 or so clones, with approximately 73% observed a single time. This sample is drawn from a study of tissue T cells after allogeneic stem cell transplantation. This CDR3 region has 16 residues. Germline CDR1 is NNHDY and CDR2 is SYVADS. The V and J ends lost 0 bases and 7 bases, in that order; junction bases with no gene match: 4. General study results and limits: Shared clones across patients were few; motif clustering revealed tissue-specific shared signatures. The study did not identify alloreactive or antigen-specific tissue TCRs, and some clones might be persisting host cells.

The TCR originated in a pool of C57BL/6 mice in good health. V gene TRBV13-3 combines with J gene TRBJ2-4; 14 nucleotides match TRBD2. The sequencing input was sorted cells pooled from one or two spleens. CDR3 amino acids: CASSDGDWGGAYTLYF. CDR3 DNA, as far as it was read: TGTGCCAGCAGTGATGGGGACTGGGGGGGCGCTTACACCTTGTAC.